A single sample gave rise to the 8 T cell receptor beta chains below, sequenced in a study of blood T cell repertoires in COVID-19. Only in-frame clones appear in the TCRdb table, and some are missing; sequencing was by immunoSEQ multiplex PCR. The sample lists about 310,000 clones, approximately 90% occurring once. Sequenced input: PBMCs or T cells enriched from blood (not recorded which). These receptors originate from a woman aged 40 to 55 who had recovered from COVID-19.

The rearrangement joins TRBV11-3 to TRBJ2-7; perhaps TRBD1 as D (6 bases). Trimming pared 4 bases from V and 6 bases from J, leaving 19 bases between. The length of the CDR3 is 15 residues. Germline lookup yields CDR1 SGHNT and CDR2 YENEEA. DNA of the CDR3: TGTGCCAGCAGCTCCCGTACAAGGGGGACGCTCGAGCAGTACTTC. Translating it yields CASSSRTRGTLEQYF. The full variable domain, in which reference TRBV11-3 and TRBJ2-7 provide the parts outside the CDR3, is EAGVVQSPRYKIIEKKQPVAFWCNPISGHNTLYWYLQNLGQGPELLIRYENEEAVDDSQLPKDRFSAERLKGVDSTLKIQPAELGDSAVYLCASSSRTRGTLEQYFGPGTRLTVT.

The V and J genes are TRBV7-9 and TRBJ1-2; D not resolved. Trimming removed 4 bases at V and 7 bases at J, with 7 bases between. The CDR3 extends over 11 amino acids. Germline V gene lookup returns CDR1 SEHNR and CDR2 FQNEAQ (reference sequence). DNA of the CDR3: TGTGCCAGCAGCTCAAATTTTGGCTACACCTTC. Translating gives CASSSNFGYTF.

The rearrangement links TRBV5-1 to TRBJ1-5, with 7 bases lining up with TRBD1. The CDR3 sequence is 15 residues long. V lost 0 bases, J lost 8 bases, and 8 bases stayed unmatched. Germline assignment: CDR1 SGHRS and CDR2 YFSETQ. In nucleotides, the CDR3 is TGCGCCAGCAGCTTGGCCGGTACAGGGGAAGAGCCCCAGCATTTT. Encoded protein: CASSLAGTGEEPQHF.

The CDR3 here is CASSDRGTIYF. The CDR3 DNA sequence: TGTGCCAGTAGCGACAGGGGCACCATATATTTT. The chain employs TRBV19 and TRBJ1-3; TRBD1 matches 8 bases. The CDR3 is 11 amino acids. Looked up from germline, CDR1 is LNHDA and CDR2 is SQIVND (reference sequence). V trimming: 6 bases; J trimming: 9 bases; junction bases outside the gene matches: 1. Combining the CDR3 with reference TRBV19 and TRBJ1-3 gives the whole variable domain DGGITQSPKYLFRKEGQNVTLSCEQNLNHDAMYWYRQDPGQGLRLIYYSQIVNDFQKGDIAEGYSVSREKKESFPLTVTSAQKNPTAFYLCASSDRGTIYFGEGSWLTVV.

In this sample, this clone turned up many times. The CDR3 loop is CASSPFSGSYNEQFF. The DNA of the CDR3 is TGTGCCAGCAGCCCGTTTAGCGGATCCTACAATGAGCAGTTCTTC. This chain uses TRBV3-1 (or the pseudogene TRBV3-2) with TRBJ2-1, with D maybe TRBD2 (6 bases). V lost 4 bases to trimming and J lost 1 base, with 11 bases between them. This CDR3 has 15 amino acids. From germline, CDR1 is LGHDT and CDR2 YNNKEL (reference sequence).

This clone occurred a few times. The V and J genes are TRBV7-2 and TRBJ1-5, with D perhaps TRBD1 (6 bases). CDR3 length: 12 amino acids. Per germline, CDR1 SGHTA and CDR2 FQGNSA. V was cut by 1 base and J by 11 bases, with 9 bases left in between. For the CDR3, the DNA is TGTGCCAGCAGCTTAGAAGACAGGACCCAGCATTTT. Protein sequence: CASSLEDRTQHF.

V gene TRBV7-9 combines with J gene TRBJ1-4, with D possibly TRBD1 on 6 matching bases. The CDR3 totals 14 residues. CDR1 and CDR2 from the germline V gene are SEHNR and FQNEAQ (reference sequence). V lost 3 bases and J lost 5, with 10 bases in between. CDR3 protein: CASSLGAENEKLFF. The DNA for the CDR3 is TGTGCCAGCAGCTTGGGGGCGGAGAATGAAAAACTGTTTTTT. Full variable domain (missing parts from reference TRBV7-9 and TRBJ1-4): DTGVSQNPRHKITKRGQNVTFRCDPISEHNRLYWYRQTLGQGPEFLTYFQNEAQLEKSRLLSDRFSAERPKGSFSTLEIQRTEQGDSAMYLCASSLGAENEKLFFGSGTQLSVL.

This clone has a single count. The chain combines TRBV10-1 with TRBJ1-4; a possible D gene is TRBD1 (5 bases). The CDR3 spans 11 residues. Germline assignment: CDR1 WNHNN and CDR2 SYGVQD (reference sequence). Trimming pared 7 bases from V and 8 bases from J, leaving 8 bases between. CDR3 nucleotide sequence: TGCGCCAGCATACGGGGGGAAAAACTGTTTTTT. This sequence encodes CASIRGEKLFF.